This T cell receptor (beta chain) was captured by sequencing in a study of spatial heterogeneity in lung cancer. CDR3 length: 14 amino acids. V shed 5 bases and J shed 0 bases, with 8 bases lying between them. Many counts were recorded for this clonotype. Specified time point: sample taken at primary tumor resection. The sequenced material consisted of unsorted whole RNA from tumor, nontumor lung or frozen PBMC. Individual TCR cDNA molecules each bore their own unique molecular identifier. TCRdb fed the 5' RACE reads into MiXCR, producing one record per CDR3 protein. The data contain tens of thousands of distinct CDR3 sequences, around 4.5% of them singletons.

This clonotype was obtained from a male donor with early-stage non-small cell lung cancer. The starting material was PBMCs, obtained at surgery. The chain is built from TRBV12-3 or TRBV12-4 and TRBJ2-1; D may match TRBD1 or TRBD2 (6 bases each). CDR3 bases: TGTGCCAGCAGTGAGGGGGGCTCCTACAATGAGCAGTTCTTC. This gives the protein CASSEGGSYNEQFF.